This passage covers 22 T cell receptor beta chains from one sample sequenced in a study of CXCR3-negative and CXCR3-positive naive CD8 T cells. Each TRB cDNA library was prepared by 5' RACE (with UMI labels). One entry per CDR3 protein, without DNA, is what TCRdb gives after re-calling the 5' RACE reads. The sample data list about 80,000 distinct CDR3 sequences. What was sequenced was naive CXCR3- CD8+ T cells from blood. This sample's subset: CD45RO-CCR7+CD27+CD95- naive CD8+ T cells lacking CXCR3 (TNR3-). The receptor source for this set is a human donor in good health. Some clones in this sample may be carry-over from other donors' samples.

V is TRBV2 and J is TRBJ2-1. Looked up from germline, CDR1 is SNHLY and CDR2 is FYNNEI. This CDR3 has 12 residues. The CDR3 is CASSSMYNEQFF.

The chain uses TRBV28 and TRBJ1-1; the D gene TCRdb calls, TRBD1, cannot be checked with no DNA. Germline lookup yields CDR1 MDHEN and CDR2 SYDVKM. The CDR3 covers 15 residues. The CDR3 loop reads CASSPPTGRDTEAFF.

The chain links TRBV5-1 to TRBJ1-1; without DNA, the TCRdb call of TRBD1 cannot be checked. The CDR3 is made up of 13 amino acids. Germline CDR1 is SGHRS and CDR2 is YFSETQ. The CDR3 reads CASSWTGGTEAFF.

The CDR3 loop is CASSSRQGFTDTQYF. This chain joins TRBV7-9 and TRBJ2-3; TCRdb's D call of TRBD1 is untestable without DNA. The CDR3 has 15 amino acids. The germline V gene encodes CDR1 SEHNR and CDR2 FQNEAQ (reference sequence).

V usage is TRBV7-3 and J usage is TRBJ2-3; TCRdb outputs TRBD1, but without DNA this stays unchecked. CDR1 is SGHTA, CDR2 FQGTGA, per germline. The CDR3 runs 14 residues. The CDR3: CASSSGGATDTQYF.

The chain uses TRBV7-6 and TRBJ2-7. Germline CDR1 and CDR2: SGHVS and FNYEAQ. The CDR3 loop spans 13 amino acids. CDR3 sequence reads: CASSLGDGYEQYF.

The J gene is TRBJ1-2, the V gene TRBV7-2; TCRdb gives TRBD1 as the D gene, but with no DNA this cannot be confirmed. From germline, CDR1 is SGHTA and CDR2 FQGNSA. This CDR3 has 12 residues. Here the CDR3 reads CASSLGAYGYTF.

V and J are TRBV29-1 and TRBJ2-1; TCRdb selects TRBD2, and the lack of DNA leaves this call unchecked. CDR3 length: 14 amino acids. Germline CDR1 reads SQVTM; CDR2 reads ANQGSEA. CDR3: CSSTSGGLYNEQFF.

This chain connects TRBV5-1 to TRBJ2-3. This CDR3 is built from 16 residues. CDR1 SGHRS and CDR2 YFSETQ come from the germline V gene. CDR3 region: CASSHALAASTDTQYF.

The chain is built from TRBV5-1 and TRBJ2-1; no DNA is available, so the TRBD1 call from TCRdb remains unchecked. CDR1 and CDR2 from the germline V gene are SGHRS and YFSETQ. This CDR3 region has 13 residues. The CDR3 reads CASSFLLGHEQFF.

V usage is TRBV7-6 and J usage is TRBJ2-3; TCRdb names TRBD1, which stays unverified in the absence of DNA. The CDR3 is 16 residues long. The V gene's germline CDR1 is SGHVS and CDR2 FNYEAQ. CDR3 protein: CASSPGGQGLADTQYF.

V is TRBV4-3 and J is TRBJ1-5; the D call of TRBD1 rests on TCRdb alone, since no DNA is present to check it. Per germline, CDR1 LGHNA and CDR2 YSLEER. The CDR3 is made up of 15 amino acids. The chain's CDR3 is CASSPHRGPNQPQHF.

The genes are TRBV28 and TRBJ1-6; TCRdb calls TRBD1, which cannot be checked without DNA. CDR3 length: 15 amino acids. The germline V gene encodes CDR1 MDHEN and CDR2 SYDVKM. The CDR3 sequence: CASTQSRDRGSPLHF.

The chain combines TRBV28 with TRBJ2-5. The CDR3 is 14 amino acids. CDR1 and CDR2 from the germline V gene are MDHEN and SYDVKM. The CDR3 loop reads CASSIQATVETQYF.

The chain employs TRBV7-9 and TRBJ2-7; TCRdb indicates TRBD2, and absent DNA this call remains unverified. CDR3 length equals 16 residues. Germline assignment: CDR1 SEHNR and CDR2 FQNEAQ (reference sequence). CDR3 region: CASSSPNGGVYYEQYF.

This sequence joins TRBV5-5 and TRBJ2-3; the D gene TCRdb calls, TRBD1, cannot be checked with no DNA. The CDR3 loop spans 19 amino acids. CDR1 SGHKS and CDR2 YYEKEE come from the germline V gene (reference sequence). The chain's CDR3 is CASSLVERAPILSTDTQYF.

J is TRBJ2-1 and V is TRBV7-2; there is no DNA to check the TCRdb D call of TRBD2. The CDR3 extends over 16 amino acids. Per germline, CDR1 SGHTA and CDR2 FQGNSA. This CDR3 reads CASSSRLAGIYNEQFF.

The chain is built from TRBV7-9 and TRBJ1-2. Per the germline V gene, CDR1 is SEHNR and CDR2 is FQNEAQ (reference sequence). This CDR3 is 16 amino acids long. The CDR3 here is CASSPGEGIANYGYTF.

The chain has TRBV4-3 and TRBJ1-1. Per the germline V gene, CDR1 is LGHNA and CDR2 is YSLEER. The CDR3 extends over 14 amino acids. CDR3 in amino acids: CASSQDKVGTEAFF.

The J gene is TRBJ1-2, the V gene TRBV29-1. There are 13 residues in the CDR3. Looked up from germline, CDR1 is SQVTM and CDR2 is ANQGSEA. CDR3 region: CSVEERVSYGYTF. Combining the CDR3 with reference TRBV29-1 and TRBJ1-2 gives the whole variable domain SAVISQKPSRDICQRGTSLTIQCQVDSQVTMMFWYRQQPGQSLTLIATANQGSEATYESGFVIDKFPISRPNLTFSTLTVSNMSPEDSSIYLCSVEERVSYGYTFGSGTRLTVV.

The chain has TRBV3-1 and TRBJ2-7. This CDR3 has 13 amino acids. In germline, CDR1 is LGHDT, CDR2 YNNKEL (reference sequence). CDR3: CASSQELEVEQYF.

J is TRBJ2-1 and V is TRBV29-1. CDR1 is SQVTM and CDR2 is ANQGSEA in the germline V gene. CDR3 length: 12 amino acids. This CDR3 is CSVEGDSNEQFF.